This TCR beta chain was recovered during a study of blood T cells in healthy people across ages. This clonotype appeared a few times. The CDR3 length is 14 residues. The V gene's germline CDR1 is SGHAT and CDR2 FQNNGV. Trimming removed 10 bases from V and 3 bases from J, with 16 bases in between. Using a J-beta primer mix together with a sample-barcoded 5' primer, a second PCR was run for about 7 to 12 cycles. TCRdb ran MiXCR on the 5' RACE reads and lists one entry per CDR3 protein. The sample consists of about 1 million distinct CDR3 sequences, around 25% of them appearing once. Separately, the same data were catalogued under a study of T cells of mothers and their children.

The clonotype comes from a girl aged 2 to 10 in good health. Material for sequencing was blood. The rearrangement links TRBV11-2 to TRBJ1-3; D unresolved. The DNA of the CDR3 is TGTGCCATCTTGTCCTGGCGGGGTGGAAACACCATATATTTT. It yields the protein CAILSWRGGNTIYF. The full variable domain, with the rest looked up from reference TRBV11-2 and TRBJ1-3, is EAGVAQSPRYKIIEKRQSVAFWCNPISGHATLYWYQQILGQGPKLLIQFQNNGVVDDSQLPKDRFSAERLKGVDSTLKIQPAKLEDSAVYLCAILSWRGGNTIYFGEGSWLTVV.